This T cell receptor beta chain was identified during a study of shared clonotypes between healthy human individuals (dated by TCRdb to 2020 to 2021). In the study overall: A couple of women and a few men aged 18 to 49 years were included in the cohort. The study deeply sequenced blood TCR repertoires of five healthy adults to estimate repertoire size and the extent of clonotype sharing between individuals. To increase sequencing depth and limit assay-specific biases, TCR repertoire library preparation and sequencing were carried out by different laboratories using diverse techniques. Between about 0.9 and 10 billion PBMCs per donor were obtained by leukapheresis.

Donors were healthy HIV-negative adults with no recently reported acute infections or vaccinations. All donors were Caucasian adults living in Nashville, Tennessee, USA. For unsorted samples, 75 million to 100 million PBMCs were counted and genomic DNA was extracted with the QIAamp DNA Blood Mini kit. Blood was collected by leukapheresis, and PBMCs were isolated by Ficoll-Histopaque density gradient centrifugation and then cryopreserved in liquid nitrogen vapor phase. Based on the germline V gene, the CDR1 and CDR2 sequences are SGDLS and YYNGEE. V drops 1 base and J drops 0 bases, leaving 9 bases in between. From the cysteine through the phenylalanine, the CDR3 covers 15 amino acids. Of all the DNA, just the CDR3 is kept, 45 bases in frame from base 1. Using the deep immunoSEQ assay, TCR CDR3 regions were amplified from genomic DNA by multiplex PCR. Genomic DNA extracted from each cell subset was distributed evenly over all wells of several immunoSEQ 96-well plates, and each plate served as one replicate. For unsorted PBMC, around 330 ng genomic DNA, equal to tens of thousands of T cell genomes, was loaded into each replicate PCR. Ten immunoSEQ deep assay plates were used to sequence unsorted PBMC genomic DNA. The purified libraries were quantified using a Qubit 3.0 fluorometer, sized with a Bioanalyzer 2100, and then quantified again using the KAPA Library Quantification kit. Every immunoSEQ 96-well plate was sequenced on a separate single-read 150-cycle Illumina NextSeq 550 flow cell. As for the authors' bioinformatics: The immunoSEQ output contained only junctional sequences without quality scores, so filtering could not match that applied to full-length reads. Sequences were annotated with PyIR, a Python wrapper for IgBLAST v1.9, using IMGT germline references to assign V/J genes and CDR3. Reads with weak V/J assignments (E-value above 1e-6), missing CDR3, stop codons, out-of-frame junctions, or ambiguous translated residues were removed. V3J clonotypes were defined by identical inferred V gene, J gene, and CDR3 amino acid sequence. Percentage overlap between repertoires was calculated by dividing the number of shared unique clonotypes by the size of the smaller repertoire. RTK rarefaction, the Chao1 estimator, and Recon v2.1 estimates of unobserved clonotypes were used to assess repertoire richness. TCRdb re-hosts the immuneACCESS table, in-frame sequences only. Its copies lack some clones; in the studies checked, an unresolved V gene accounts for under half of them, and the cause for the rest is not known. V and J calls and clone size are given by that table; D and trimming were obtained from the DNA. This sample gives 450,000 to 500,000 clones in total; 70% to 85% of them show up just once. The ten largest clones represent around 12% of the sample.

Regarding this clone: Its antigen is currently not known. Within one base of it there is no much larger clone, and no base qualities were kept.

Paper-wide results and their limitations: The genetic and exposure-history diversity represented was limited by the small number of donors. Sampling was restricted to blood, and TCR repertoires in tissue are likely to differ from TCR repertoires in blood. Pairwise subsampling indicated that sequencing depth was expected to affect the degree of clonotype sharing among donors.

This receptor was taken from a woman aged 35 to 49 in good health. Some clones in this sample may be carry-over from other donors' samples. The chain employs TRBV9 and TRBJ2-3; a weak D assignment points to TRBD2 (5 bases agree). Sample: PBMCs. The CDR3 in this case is CASSVSGYSTDTQYF. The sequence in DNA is TGTGCCAGCAGCGTAAGCGGATATAGCACAGATACGCAGTATTTT. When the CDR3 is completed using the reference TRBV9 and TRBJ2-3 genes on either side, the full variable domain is DSGVTQTPKHLITATGQRVTLRCSPRSGDLSVYWYQQSLDQGLQFLIQYYNGEERAKGNILERFSAQQFPDLHSELNLSSLELGDSALYFCASSVSGYSTDTQYFGPGTRLTVL.